Listed below are T cell receptor beta chains from one sample, sequenced in a study of T cells in Graves' hyperthyroidism and ophthalmopathy. TCRdb passed the multiplex PCR reads through MiXCR, listing each CDR3 protein once. This table has roughly 510,000 distinct CDR3 sequences, roughly 45% appearing once. The specimen was peripheral blood or thyroid tissue (not recorded which). The origin of the receptors is an adult woman with Graves' disease, either hyperthyroidism or ophthalmopathy (not recorded which). Both conserved end residues are part of each CDR3. The D gene is left open where the match is weak. Some rows have no size entry. The others give once, few or many, or a class for an expanded clone.

d_call j_call clone_size v_call cdr3_aa cdr3_nt
TRBD1 TRBJ2-7 . TRBV10-3 CAISLGDRISYEQYF TGTGCCATCAGTCTTGGGGACAGAATCTCCTACGAGCAGTACTTC
. TRBJ2-7 . TRBV29-1 CSVEGEISYEQYF TGCAGCGTTGAAGGGGAAATATCCTACGAGCAGTACTTC
. TRBJ2-7 . TRBV11-2 CASSLGGIPYEQYF TGTGCCAGCAGCCTTGGGGGGATACCCTACGAGCAGTACTTC
. TRBJ1-1 . TRBV19 CASSMTGANGEAFF TGTGCCAGTAGTATGACAGGAGCGAACGGGGAAGCTTTCTTT
TRBD1 TRBJ2-1 . TRBV29-1 CSVGTGGYEQFF TGCAGCGTTGGGACAGGGGGATATGAGCAGTTCTTC
TRBD1 TRBJ1-5 many TRBV7-9 CASSLRQGRQSNQPQHF TGTGCCAGCAGCTTAAGACAGGGACGTCAGAGCAATCAGCCCCAGCATTTT
TRBD1 TRBJ2-7 many TRBV20-1 CSAREGQGLPYEQYF TGCAGTGCTAGAGAAGGACAGGGCCTTCCCTACGAGCAGTACTTC
. TRBJ2-2 . TRBV29-1 CGVAQANTGELFF TGCGGCGTTGCCCAGGCCAACACCGGGGAGCTGTTTTTT
TRBD2 TRBJ2-7 . TRBV2 CASSEKRGSSYEQYF TGTGCCAGCAGTGAAAAGCGGGGGAGCTCCTACGAGCAGTACTTC
TRBD1 TRBJ1-2 . TRBV20-1 CSATGDRGSDGYTF TGCAGTGCTACTGGAGACAGGGGATCGGATGGCTACACCTTC
TRBD2 TRBJ2-7 many TRBV20-1 CSALVSLAGGREQYF TGCAGTGCTTTAGTGTCCCTAGCGGGAGGGCGGGAGCAGTACTTC